Listed here are 18 T cell receptor beta chains from one sample, sequenced in a study of shared clonotypes between healthy human individuals. TCRdb keeps only in-frame clones here, not all; method: immunoSEQ multiplex PCR. The profile shows around 2.5 million clones, 93% of them singletons. Sequenced input: naive CD4+ T cells from PBMCs. Subset defined: CD45RA+ positively selected. The origin of the receptors is a man aged 18 to 35 in good health. Some clones in this sample may be carry-over from other donors' samples.

This sequence joins TRBV10-2 and TRBJ2-7; maybe TRBD2 (5 bases). CDR1 and CDR2 (germline): WSHSY, SAAADI. CDR3 size: 13 residues. Trimming removed 9 bases at V and 6 bases at J, with 18 bases between. CDR3 in amino acids: CASGERTPGEQYF. The CDR3 nucleotides are TGCGCCAGTGGGGAGCGGACCCCCGGCGAGCAGTACTTC.

The V and J genes are TRBV28 and TRBJ2-3; no definite D call. The CDR3 length is 14 residues. CDR1 is MDHEN, CDR2 SYDVKM, per germline. The ends were cut back, 6 bases at V and 4 bases at J, with 14 bases in the middle. The CDR3 DNA sequence: TGTGCCAGCAGCCCCTCCCCCGGTGCAGATACGCAGTATTTT. It yields the protein CASSPSPGADTQYF.

This clone was detected a few times. Other DNA sequences in the same sample also yield this CDR3. The V gene is TRBV9, the J gene TRBJ1-2, with 9 bases matching TRBD1. The germline V gene encodes CDR1 SGDLS and CDR2 YYNGEE. The CDR3 is made up of 15 amino acids. Trimming took 2 bases from V and 0 from J; bases not matched to a gene: 2. The CDR3 bases are TGTGCCAGCAGCGTGGGACAGGGCCCTAACTATGGCTACACCTTC. Translation gives CASSVGQGPNYGYTF.

CDR3 nucleotides: TGTGCCAGCAGCCGAGGGGGCGCTAGTGGGCTGGGCCAGGAGCAGTACTTC. Translation: CASSRGGASGLGQEQYF. The chain is built from TRBV5-4 and TRBJ2-7; TRBD1 aligns across 7 bases. The V segment lost 4 bases and the J segment 7 bases; nucleotides outside the gene matches: 20. Germline assignment: CDR1 SGHNT and CDR2 YYREEE (reference sequence). The CDR3 extends over 17 amino acids. Supplemented by reference TRBV5-4 and TRBJ2-7, the full variable domain reads ETGVTQSPTHLIKTRGQQVTLRCSSQSGHNTVSWYQQALGQGPQFIFQYYREEENGRGNFPPRFSGLQFPNYSSELNVNALELDDSALYLCASSRGGASGLGQEQYFGPGTRLTVT.

The chain has TRBV4-3 and TRBJ1-2, with a tentative D call TRBD1 (5 bases). Germline V lookup: CDR1 LGHNA, CDR2 YSLEER. Trimming shortened V by 0 bases and J by 7 bases, and 12 bases separated the two germline ends. The CDR3 totals 14 residues. CDR3 sequence (DNA): TGCGCCAGCAGCCAAGATGAGGGGCAAGGTGGCTACACCTTC. It codes for CASSQDEGQGGYTF.

This clone was found once. This chain links TRBV11-2 with TRBJ1-2; perhaps TRBD1 as D (6 bases). Germline V gene data show CDR1 as SGHAT and CDR2 as FQNNGV. This CDR3 comprises 15 residues. Trimming took off 4 bases at V and 5 bases at J, with 17 bases between the two ends. CDR3 in amino acids: CASSSVAGAGYGYTF. CDR3 in DNA: TGTGCCAGCAGCTCGGTCGCGGGGGCGGGATATGGCTACACCTTC.

The J gene is TRBJ1-3, the V gene TRBV10-3, with 7 bases that match TRBD1. Trimming cost V 11 bases and J 0 bases; bases outside gene matches: 19. The CDR3 consists of 18 residues. Germline V gene lookup returns CDR1 ENHRY and CDR2 SYGVKD. As DNA, the CDR3 is TGTGCCGCTTCAACAGCCCCGGGACAGAAGTACTCTGGAAACACCATATATTTT. Its protein is CAASTAPGQKYSGNTIYF.

The CDR3: CASSLRTGYSNQPQHF. CDR3 sequence (DNA): TGTGCCAGTAGTCTCAGAACTGGGTATAGCAATCAGCCCCAGCATTTT. The V gene is TRBV19, the J gene TRBJ1-5; D gene unclear. This CDR3 is 16 amino acids long. Trimming cost V 5 bases and J 0 bases, with 14 bases left between them. From germline, CDR1 is LNHDA and CDR2 SQIVND (reference sequence).

This chain links TRBV6-5 with TRBJ1-2; D is possibly TRBD1 (5 bases). CDR1 is MNHEY and CDR2 is SVGAGI in the germline V gene. Trimming pared 6 bases from V and 3 bases from J, leaving 11 bases between. The CDR3 length is 13 residues. CDR3 residues: CASRNSGYYGYTF. The CDR3 DNA is TGTGCCAGCAGAAATTCAGGGTACTATGGCTACACCTTC.

The chain is built from TRBV6-5 and TRBJ2-1; 8 nucleotides agree with TRBD1. With V trimmed by 1 base and J by 10 bases, 6 bases remained unmatched. The CDR3 loop spans 14 amino acids. CDR1 and CDR2 from the germline V gene are MNHEY and SVGAGI. The CDR3 sequence: CASSYLTGDHEQFF. The CDR3 region has the DNA TGTGCCAGCAGTTACTTGACAGGGGATCACGAGCAGTTCTTC.

Only one count was recorded for this clone. The V and J genes are TRBV4-1 and TRBJ2-7, with 12 positions matching TRBD2. The germline V gene encodes CDR1 MGHRA and CDR2 YSYEKL. J gave up 3 bases and V 3 bases, and 9 bases lay outside the gene matches. The length of the CDR3 is 17 residues. In DNA form, the CDR3 reads TGCGCCAGCAGCCAGCTCTTGTCGGGACTAGCGGGCTACGAGCAGTACTTC. Translated, it gives CASSQLLSGLAGYEQYF.

In this sample, this clone turned up once. This sequence joins TRBV28 and TRBJ1-3, with 7 positions matching TRBD1. Germline V gene lookup returns CDR1 MDHEN and CDR2 SYDVKM. The length of the CDR3 is 16 residues. V trimming: 3 bases; J trimming: 2 bases; junction bases outside the gene matches: 7. The CDR3 sequence is CASSFREGAPGNTIYF. DNA of the CDR3: TGTGCCAGCAGTTTCCGGGAGGGGGCGCCTGGAAACACCATATATTTT.

The chain links TRBV7-8 to TRBJ1-3, with TRBD1 as a possible D gene (6 bases). Germline V gene data show CDR1 as SGHVS and CDR2 as FQNEAQ. The CDR3 has 15 residues. Trimming cost V 5 bases and J 0 bases, with 11 bases left between them. The CDR3 protein is CASSRTVTSGNTIYF. Written as DNA, the CDR3 is TGTGCCAGCAGCCGGACAGTTACCTCTGGAAACACCATATATTTT.

The chain is built from TRBV7-2 and TRBJ2-2; D gene unclear. This CDR3 region has 15 residues. V was pared by 2 bases and J by 7 bases, with 14 bases between. Germline CDR1 reads SGHTA; CDR2 reads FQGNSA. CDR3 amino acids: CASSLSILVDGELFF. For the CDR3, the DNA is TGTGCCAGCAGCTTATCGATCTTGGTCGACGGGGAGCTGTTTTTT.

The table lists this clone with a count of one. The chain couples TRBV5-4 to TRBJ1-4; 7 nucleotides align to TRBD1. Losses at the gene ends were 4 bases for V and 3 bases for J; bases not matched to a gene: 6. The CDR3 runs to 15 residues. CDR1 and CDR2 from the germline V gene are SGHNT and YYREEE (reference sequence). CDR3 DNA sequence: TGTGCCAGCAGCCGCGACAGGGCGGCTAATGAAAAACTGTTTTTT. Protein: CASSRDRAANEKLFF.

The CDR3: CASSPPRRPQGANVLTF. Written as DNA, the CDR3 is TGTGCCAGCTCACCACCGAGGAGGCCACAGGGGGCCAACGTCCTGACTTTC. V is TRBV18 and J is TRBJ2-6; a possible D gene is TRBD2 (5 bases). Trimming removed 0 bases at V and 4 bases at J, with 13 bases between. CDR1 and CDR2 (germline): KGHSH, LQKENI. CDR3 length: 17 amino acids.

V and J are TRBV15 and TRBJ2-3; 8 bases agree with TRBD1. The germline V gene has CDR1 LNHNV and CDR2 YYDKDF (reference sequence). The CDR3 runs 16 residues. The V and J ends lost 4 bases and 5 bases, in that order; junction bases with no gene match: 11. The CDR3 region has the DNA TGTGCCACCAGCAACCGCGGACAGGGAAGAGGAGATACGCAGTATTTT. Its protein is CATSNRGQGRGDTQYF.

Worth noting for this clone: Other DNA sequences within the sample encode an identical CDR3. This chain connects TRBV28 to TRBJ1-1; D is undetermined. This CDR3 has 11 residues. The V and J ends lost 5 bases and 2 bases respectively, with 3 bases between them. The germline V gene has CDR1 MDHEN and CDR2 SYDVKM. CDR3 nucleotides: TGTGCCAGCAGTATTAACACTGAAGCTTTCTTT. Translation gives CASSINTEAFF.